Below are 5 T cell receptor beta chains sequenced from a single sample in a study of early T cells in non-severe SARS-CoV-2 infection. TCRdb redid the calling of the 5' RACE reads with MiXCR, one entry per CDR3 protein. The table lists about 80,000 distinct CDR3 sequences, 12% of them singletons. The input for sequencing was whole blood, taken at baseline. The receptor source for this set is an adult who was a healthcare worker with PCR-confirmed SARS-CoV-2 infection or an uninfected control (not recorded which). The donor label of this sample is uncertain.

This clonotype was seen at least ten times. The chain couples TRBV12-3 or TRBV12-4 to TRBJ2-5; 11 nucleotides agree with TRBD2. The ends lost 4 bases at V and 4 bases at J; junction bases unmatched: 8. This CDR3 region has 16 residues. The CDR3 DNA reads as TGTGCCAGCAGTTCTCATAGCGGGGGGGCCGGAGAGACCCAGTACTTC. This translates into CASSSHSGGAGETQYF.

This clonotype turned up a few times. This sequence joins TRBV7-3 and TRBJ1-2; the match to TRBD1 covers 9 bases. The CDR3 runs 14 residues. V lost 5 bases, J lost 4 bases, and 5 bases stayed unmatched. Germline CDR1 SGHTA, CDR2 FQGTGA. The CDR3 nucleotides are TGTGCCAGCAGCCGGACAGGGGTGGGCTATGGCTACACCTTC. Its translation: CASSRTGVGYGYTF.

This clonotype came up many times. The J gene is TRBJ2-1, the V gene TRBV15, with TRBD2 matching over 7 bases. Germline values: CDR1 LNHNV, CDR2 YYDKDF (reference sequence). V trimming: 3 bases; J trimming: 0 bases; junction bases outside the gene matches: 2. The CDR3 runs 15 residues. This chain's CDR3 is CATSRGGSSYNEQFF. In DNA form, the CDR3 reads TGTGCCACCAGCAGGGGGGGGAGCTCCTACAATGAGCAGTTCTTC.

This clonotype was found many times. This rearrangement joins TRBV3-1 to TRBJ1-1, with TRBD1 as a possible D gene (6 bases). The CDR3 length is 17 residues. The ends were cut back, 1 base at V and 1 base at J, with 16 bases in the middle. Per the germline V gene, CDR1 is LGHDT and CDR2 is YNNKEL (reference sequence). The CDR3 DNA sequence: TGTGCCAGCAGCCAAGCGTGGCCAGGGGAGGCGAACACTGAAGCTTTCTTT. Residues: CASSQAWPGEANTEAFF.

This chain connects TRBV12-3 or TRBV12-4 to TRBJ1-2, with D unclear. The CDR3 totals 14 residues. The V end was cut by 3 bases, the J end by 4 bases, with 12 bases between. The CDR3 spells CASSLVGPSYGYTF. CDR3 nucleotides: TGTGCCAGCAGTTTGGTAGGGCCTAGCTATGGCTACACCTTC.